This T cell receptor beta chain appears in the sequencing data of a study of multiple sclerosis patients with progressive multifocal leukoencephalopathy. Study-wide results and limits: Clones expanded at PML were already present before and during natalizumab. In most PML patients, TRB repertoires appeared less diverse by entropy.

The repertoire was sequenced with immunoSEQ multiplex PCR; TCRdb's copy has only in-frame clones and lacks some. The sample contains some 30,000 clones, 85% to 95% of which appear only once. Turning to this clone: Antigen unknown.

The time point: before natalizumab initiation. CDR1 and CDR2 (germline): LNHDA, SQIVND (reference sequence). The CDR3 runs 14 residues. Trimming took 9 bases from V and 1 from J; bases not matched to a gene: 6. The chain is built from TRBV19 and TRBJ2-1; 7 bases are shared with TRBD1. The sample comprised PBMCs. The clonotype comes from a man younger than 40 with multiple sclerosis. The CDR3 is CASSPTGSYNEQFF. CDR3 DNA sequence: TGTGCCAGCTCACCGACAGGGTCCTACAATGAGCAGTTCTTC. Combining the CDR3 with reference TRBV19 and TRBJ2-1 gives the whole variable domain DGGITQSPKYLFRKEGQNVTLSCEQNLNHDAMYWYRQDPGQGLRLIYYSQIVNDFQKGDIAEGYSVSREKKESFPLTVTSAQKNPTAFYLCASSPTGSYNEQFFGPGTRLTVL.